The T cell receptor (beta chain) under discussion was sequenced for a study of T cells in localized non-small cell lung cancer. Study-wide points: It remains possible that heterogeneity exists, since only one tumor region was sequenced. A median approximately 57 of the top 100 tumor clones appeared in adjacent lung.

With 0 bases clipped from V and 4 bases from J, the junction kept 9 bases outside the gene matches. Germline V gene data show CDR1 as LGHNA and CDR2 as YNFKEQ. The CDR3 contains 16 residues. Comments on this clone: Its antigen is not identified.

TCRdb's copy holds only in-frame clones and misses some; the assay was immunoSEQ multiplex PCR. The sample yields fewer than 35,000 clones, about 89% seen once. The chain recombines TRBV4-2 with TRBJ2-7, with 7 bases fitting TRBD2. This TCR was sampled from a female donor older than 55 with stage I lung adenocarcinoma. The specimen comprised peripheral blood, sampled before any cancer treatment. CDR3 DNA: TGTGCCAGCAGCCAAGATGTAGCGGGCCAAGATTACGAGCAGTACTTC. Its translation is CASSQDVAGQDYEQYF.